These 5 T cell receptor beta chains were sequenced from one sample in a study of shared clonotypes between healthy human individuals. Clones were read by immunoSEQ multiplex PCR, and TCRdb kept only the in-frame ones, dropping some. Altogether about 2,500,000 clones are present, more than 80% being singletons, with the ten largest covering under 0.15%. The specimen was naive CD4+ T cells sorted from blood. Subset given: CD45RA+ positively selected. The receptors were gathered from a young man in good health.

J is TRBJ2-5 and V is TRBV30, with D tentatively TRBD2 (6 bases). Trimming removed 0 bases from V and 9 bases from J, with 11 bases in between. Germline V gene lookup returns CDR1 GTSNPN and CDR2 SVGIG (reference sequence). The CDR3 totals 12 residues. CDR3 loop: CAWSVGREAQYF. CDR3 DNA: TGTGCCTGGAGTGTAGGCAGGGAGGCCCAGTACTTC.

The V gene is TRBV5-1, the J gene TRBJ1-2; unclear D gene. Trimming took off 5 bases at V and 4 bases at J, with 18 bases between the two ends. Germline lookup yields CDR1 SGHRS and CDR2 YFSETQ. This CDR3 region has 15 residues. The CDR3 is CASRPSSTVAYGYTF. DNA of the CDR3: TGCGCCAGCAGACCTTCGAGCACGGTTGCCTATGGCTACACCTTC.

As for this clone: Within the sample, other DNA sequences also encode this same CDR3. The chain carries TRBV10-3 and TRBJ2-3, with 9 positions matching TRBD2. Germline CDR1 is ENHRY and CDR2 is SYGVKD. The CDR3 is made up of 14 amino acids. With V trimmed by 8 bases and J by 0 bases, 3 bases remained unmatched. DNA for the CDR3: TGTGCCATCGGTGCGGGGGGGAGCACAGATACGCAGTATTTT. Translation gives CAIGAGGSTDTQYF.

The chain employs TRBV2 and TRBJ1-6; TRBD1 aligns across 7 bases. Germline CDR1 and CDR2: SNHLY and FYNNEI. J gave up 3 bases and V 6 bases, and 17 bases lay outside the gene matches. This CDR3 is built from 19 residues. The CDR3 sequence is CASRPGDREFLGYNSPLHF. The CDR3 DNA sequence: TGTGCCAGCAGACCCGGAGACAGGGAGTTTTTGGGCTATAATTCACCCCTCCACTTT. The whole variable domain, filled in from reference TRBV2 and TRBJ1-6, reads EPEVTQTPSHQVTQMGQEVILRCVPISNHLYFYWYRQILGQKVEFLVSFYNNEISEKSEIFDDQFSVERPDGSNFTLKIRSTKLEDSAMYFCASRPGDREFLGYNSPLHFGNGTRLTVT.

The V call is TRBV6-1, the J call TRBJ1-5, with TRBD1 as a possible D gene (5 bases). Per germline, CDR1 MNHNS and CDR2 SASEGT. With 4 bases removed from V and 0 bases from J, the gap between germline ends came to 13 bases. CDR3 length: 16 amino acids. DNA for the CDR3: TGTGCCAGCAGTGCAAGGGGAGGGAATAGCAATCAGCCCCAGCATTTT. It is translated as CASSARGGNSNQPQHF.